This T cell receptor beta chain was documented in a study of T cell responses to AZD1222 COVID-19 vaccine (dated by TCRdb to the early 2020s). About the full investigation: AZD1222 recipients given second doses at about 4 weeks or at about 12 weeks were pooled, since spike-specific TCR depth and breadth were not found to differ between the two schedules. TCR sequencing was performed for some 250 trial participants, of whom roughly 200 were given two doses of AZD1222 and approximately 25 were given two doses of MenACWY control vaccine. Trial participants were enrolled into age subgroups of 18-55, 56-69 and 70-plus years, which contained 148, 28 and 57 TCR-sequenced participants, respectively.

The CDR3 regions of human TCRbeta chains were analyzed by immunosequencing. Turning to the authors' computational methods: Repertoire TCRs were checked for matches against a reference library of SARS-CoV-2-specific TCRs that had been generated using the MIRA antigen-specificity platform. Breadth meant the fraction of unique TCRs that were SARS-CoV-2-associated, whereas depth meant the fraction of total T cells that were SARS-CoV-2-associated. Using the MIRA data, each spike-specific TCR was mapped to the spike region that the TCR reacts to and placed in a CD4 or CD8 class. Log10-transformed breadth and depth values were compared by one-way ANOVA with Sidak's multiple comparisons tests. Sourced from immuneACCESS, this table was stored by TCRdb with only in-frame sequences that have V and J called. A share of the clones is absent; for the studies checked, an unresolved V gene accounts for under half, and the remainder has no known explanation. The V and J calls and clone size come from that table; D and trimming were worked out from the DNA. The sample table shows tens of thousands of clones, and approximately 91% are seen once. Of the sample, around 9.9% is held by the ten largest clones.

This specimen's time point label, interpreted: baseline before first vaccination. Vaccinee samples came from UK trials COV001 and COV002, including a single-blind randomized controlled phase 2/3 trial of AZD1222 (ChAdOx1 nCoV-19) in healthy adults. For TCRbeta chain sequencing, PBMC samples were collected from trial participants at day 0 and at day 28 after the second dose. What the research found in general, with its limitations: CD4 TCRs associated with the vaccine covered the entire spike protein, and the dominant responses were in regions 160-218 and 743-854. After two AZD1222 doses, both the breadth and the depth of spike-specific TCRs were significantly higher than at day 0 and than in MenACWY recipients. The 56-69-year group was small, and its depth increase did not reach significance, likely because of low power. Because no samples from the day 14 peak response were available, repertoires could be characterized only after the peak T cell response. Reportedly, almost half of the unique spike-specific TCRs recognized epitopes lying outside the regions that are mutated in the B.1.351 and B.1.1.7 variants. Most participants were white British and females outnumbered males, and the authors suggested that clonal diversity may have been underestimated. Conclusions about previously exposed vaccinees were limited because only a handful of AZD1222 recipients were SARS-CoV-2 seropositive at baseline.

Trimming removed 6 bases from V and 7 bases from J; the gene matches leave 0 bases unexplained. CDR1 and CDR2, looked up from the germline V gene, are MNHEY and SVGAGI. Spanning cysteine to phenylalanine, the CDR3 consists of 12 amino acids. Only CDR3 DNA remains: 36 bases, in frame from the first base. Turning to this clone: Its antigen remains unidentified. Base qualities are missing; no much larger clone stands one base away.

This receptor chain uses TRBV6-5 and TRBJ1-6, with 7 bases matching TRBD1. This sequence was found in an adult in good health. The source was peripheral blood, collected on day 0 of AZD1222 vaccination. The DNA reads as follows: TGTGCCAGCAGGACAGGGAATTCACCCCTCCACTTT. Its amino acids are CASRTGNSPLHF.